This T cell receptor (beta chain) was found in a study of human T cells and chemical hapten exposure. TCRdb re-called the RACE reads through MiXCR, storing one row per CDR3 protein. The table shows about 340,000 distinct CDR3 sequences, with about 7% occurring only once. Time point described: patch test 1, 2 weeks after DPC sensitization. Treatment described: therapeutic diphenylcyclopropenone sensitization with weekly scalp DPC. Many counts were recorded for this clonotype. The CDR3 totals 14 residues. V gave up 2 bases and J gave up 4 bases; unmatched junction bases: 1. Sequenced here: whole blood, sampled in connection with sensitization to the hapten diphenylcyclopropenone (DPC). The TCR comes from a woman under 30 with alopecia areata. Some clones in this sample may be carry-over from other donors' samples. The V gene is TRBV12-3 or TRBV12-4, the J gene TRBJ2-5; 10 bases line up with TRBD2. The CDR3 bases are TGTGCCAGCAGTTTATTAGCGGGGGGAGAGACCCAGTACTTC. Translated, it gives CASSLLAGGETQYF.